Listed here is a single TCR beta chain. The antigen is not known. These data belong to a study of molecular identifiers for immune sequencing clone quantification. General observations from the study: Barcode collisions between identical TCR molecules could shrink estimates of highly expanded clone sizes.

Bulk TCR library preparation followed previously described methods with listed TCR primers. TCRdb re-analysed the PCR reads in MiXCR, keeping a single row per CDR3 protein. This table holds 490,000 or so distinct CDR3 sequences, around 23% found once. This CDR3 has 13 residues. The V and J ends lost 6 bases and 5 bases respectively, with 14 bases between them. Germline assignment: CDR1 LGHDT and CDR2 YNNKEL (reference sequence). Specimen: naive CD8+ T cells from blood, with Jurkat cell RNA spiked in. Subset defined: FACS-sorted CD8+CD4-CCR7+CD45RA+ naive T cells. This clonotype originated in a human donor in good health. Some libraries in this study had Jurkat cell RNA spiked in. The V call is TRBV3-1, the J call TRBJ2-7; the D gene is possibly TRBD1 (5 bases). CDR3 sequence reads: CASSPGRGHEQYF. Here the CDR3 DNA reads TGTGCCAGCAGTCCCGGTAGGGGCCACGAGCAGTACTTC.